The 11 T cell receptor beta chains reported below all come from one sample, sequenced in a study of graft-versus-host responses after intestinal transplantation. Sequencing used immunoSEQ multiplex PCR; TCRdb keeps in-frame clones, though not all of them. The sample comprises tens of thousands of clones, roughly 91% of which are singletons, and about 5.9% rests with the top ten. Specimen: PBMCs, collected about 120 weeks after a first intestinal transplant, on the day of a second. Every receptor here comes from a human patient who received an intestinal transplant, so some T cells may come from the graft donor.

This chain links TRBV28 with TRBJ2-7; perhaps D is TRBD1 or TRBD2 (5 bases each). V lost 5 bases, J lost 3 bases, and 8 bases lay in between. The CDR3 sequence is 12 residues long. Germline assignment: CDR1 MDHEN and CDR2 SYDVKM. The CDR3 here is CASSPGRYEQYF. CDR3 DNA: TGTGCCAGCAGTCCGGGACGCTACGAGCAGTACTTC.

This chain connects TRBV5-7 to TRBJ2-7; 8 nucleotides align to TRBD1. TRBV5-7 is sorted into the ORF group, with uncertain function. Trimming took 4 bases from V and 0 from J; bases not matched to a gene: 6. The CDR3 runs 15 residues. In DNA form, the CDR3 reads TGTGCCAGCAGCCCCCCGGACAGGGCCTCCTACGAGCAGTACTTC. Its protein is CASSPPDRASYEQYF.

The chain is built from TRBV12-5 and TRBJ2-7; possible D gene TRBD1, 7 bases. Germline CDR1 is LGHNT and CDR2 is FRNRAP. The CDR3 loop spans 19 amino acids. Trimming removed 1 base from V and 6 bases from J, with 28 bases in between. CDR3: CASGLALAHQGETRFEQYF. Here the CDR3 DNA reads TGTGCTAGTGGTTTGGCACTAGCCCACCAGGGGGAGACCCGTTTCGAGCAGTACTTC.

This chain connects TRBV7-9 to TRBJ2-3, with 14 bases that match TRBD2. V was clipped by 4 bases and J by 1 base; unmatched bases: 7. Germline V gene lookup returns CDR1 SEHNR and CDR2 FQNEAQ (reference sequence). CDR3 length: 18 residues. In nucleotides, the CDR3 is TGTGCCAGCAGCTGGGGGGGACTAGCGGGAGTCGGCACAGATACGCAGTATTTT. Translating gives CASSWGGLAGVGTDTQYF.

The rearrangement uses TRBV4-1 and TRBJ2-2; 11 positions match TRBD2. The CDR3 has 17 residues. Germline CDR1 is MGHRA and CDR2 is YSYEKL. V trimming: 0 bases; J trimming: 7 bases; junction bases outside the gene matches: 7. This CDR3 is CASSQDSTSGSYGELFF. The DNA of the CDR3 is TGCGCCAGCAGCCAAGATTCTACTAGCGGGAGCTACGGGGAGCTGTTTTTT.

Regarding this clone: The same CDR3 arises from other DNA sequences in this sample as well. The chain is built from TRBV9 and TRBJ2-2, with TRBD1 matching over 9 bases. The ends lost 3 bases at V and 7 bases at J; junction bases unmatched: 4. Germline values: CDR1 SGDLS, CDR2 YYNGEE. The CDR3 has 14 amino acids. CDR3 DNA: TGTGCCAGCAGCGGACAGGGGGGTGGCGGGGAGCTGTTTTTT. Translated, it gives CASSGQGGGGELFF.

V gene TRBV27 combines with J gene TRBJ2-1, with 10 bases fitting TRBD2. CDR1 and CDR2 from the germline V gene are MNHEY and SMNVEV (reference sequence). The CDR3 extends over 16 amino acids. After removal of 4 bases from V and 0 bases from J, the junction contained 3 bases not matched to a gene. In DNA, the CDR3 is TGTGCCAGCAGTTCTTCTAGCGGGAGCTCCTACAATGAGCAGTTCTTC. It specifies CASSSSSGSSYNEQFF.

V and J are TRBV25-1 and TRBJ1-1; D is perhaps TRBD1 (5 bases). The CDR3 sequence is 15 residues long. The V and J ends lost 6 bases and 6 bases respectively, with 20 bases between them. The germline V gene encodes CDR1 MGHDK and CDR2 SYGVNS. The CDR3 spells CASSSMGGTKAEAFF. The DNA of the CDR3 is TGTGCCAGCAGCTCAATGGGGGGGACGAAGGCTGAAGCTTTCTTT.

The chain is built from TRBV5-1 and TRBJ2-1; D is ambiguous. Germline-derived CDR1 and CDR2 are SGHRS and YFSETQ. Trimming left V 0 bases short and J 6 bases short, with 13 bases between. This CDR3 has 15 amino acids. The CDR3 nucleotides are TGCGCCAGCAGCTTGGTCCGCCTATCGGGCAATGAGCAGTTCTTC. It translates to CASSLVRLSGNEQFF.

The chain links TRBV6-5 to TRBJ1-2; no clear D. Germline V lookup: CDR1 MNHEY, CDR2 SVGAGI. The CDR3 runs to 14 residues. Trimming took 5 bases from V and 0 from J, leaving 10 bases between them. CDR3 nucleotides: TGTGCCAGCAGTCTTGGTAGGGCTAACTATGGCTACACCTTC. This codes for CASSLGRANYGYTF.

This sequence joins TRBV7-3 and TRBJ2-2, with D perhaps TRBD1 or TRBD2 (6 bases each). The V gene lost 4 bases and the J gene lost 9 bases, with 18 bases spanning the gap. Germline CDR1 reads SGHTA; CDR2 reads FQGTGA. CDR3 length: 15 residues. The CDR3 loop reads CASSSDGGARRELFF. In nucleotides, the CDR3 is TGTGCCAGCAGCTCTGACGGGGGCGCAAGAAGGGAGCTGTTTTTT.